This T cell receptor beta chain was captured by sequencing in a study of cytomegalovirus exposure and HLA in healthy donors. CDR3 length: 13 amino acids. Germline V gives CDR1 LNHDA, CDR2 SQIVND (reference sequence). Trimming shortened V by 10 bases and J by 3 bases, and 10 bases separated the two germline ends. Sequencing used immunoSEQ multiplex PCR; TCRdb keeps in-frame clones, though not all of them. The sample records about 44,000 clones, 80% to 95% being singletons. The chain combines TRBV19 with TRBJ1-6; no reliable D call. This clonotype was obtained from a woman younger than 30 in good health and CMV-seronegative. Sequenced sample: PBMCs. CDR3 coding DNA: TGTGCCACCGGTGGAGACTATAATTCACCCCTCCACTTT. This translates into CATGGDYNSPLHF.